Here is one TCR beta chain with its context. TCRdb's table, derived via immunoSEQ multiplex PCR, lists solely in-frame clones and lacks some. The top ten clones hold roughly 0.38% of a sample with 250,000 or so clones, almost 90% of them seen once. V gave up 3 bases and J gave up 6 bases, with 15 bases separating them. The CDR3 covers 16 residues. Per the germline V gene, CDR1 is MDHEN and CDR2 is SYDVKM. The data were taken from a study of cytomegalovirus exposure and HLA in healthy donors. V and J are TRBV28 and TRBJ1-6, with TRBD1 as a possible D gene (6 bases). This receptor was obtained from a woman aged 18-30 years in good health and CMV-seronegative. Sequenced sample: PBMCs. The CDR3 here is CASSFQAGAGNSPLHF. In DNA, the CDR3 is TGTGCCAGCAGTTTTCAGGCAGGGGCAGGTAATTCACCCCTCCACTTT.